Presented here are 25 T cell receptor beta chains from one specimen sequenced in a study of T cell responses to AZD1222 COVID-19 vaccine. Libraries were prepared by immunoSEQ multiplex PCR; TCRdb keeps only in-frame clonotypes and omits some of them. The table shows about 85,000 clones, with around 85% occurring only once. Material: peripheral blood, obtained 28 days after the second AZD1222 dose. These receptors were taken from an adult who received the AZD1222 COVID-19 vaccine.

This clone was counted only a few times. The chain couples TRBV19 to TRBJ2-7; TRBD2 aligns across 13 bases. The length of the CDR3 is 16 residues. Unmatched junction bases numbered 5, after V lost 6 bases and J lost 0 bases. Per germline, CDR1 LNHDA and CDR2 SQIVND (reference sequence). The CDR3 DNA sequence: TGTGCCAGTAGCCCTGGGACTAGCGGGATCTCCTACGAGCAGTACTTC. Protein product: CASSPGTSGISYEQYF.

The V gene is TRBV11-1, the J gene TRBJ2-5, with 11 bases matching TRBD1. From germline, CDR1 is SGHAT and CDR2 FQDESV (reference sequence). The J segment lost 1 base and the V segment lost 4 bases, leaving 5 bases of the junction unmatched. The CDR3 consists of 16 residues. The CDR3: CASSSEGQGVQETQYF. CDR3 DNA sequence: TGTGCCAGCAGCTCAGAGGGACAGGGGGTCCAAGAGACCCAGTACTTC.

This chain links TRBV19 with TRBJ2-4, with 7 bases identical to TRBD1. CDR1 is LNHDA and CDR2 is SQIVND in the germline V gene (reference sequence). This CDR3 spans 17 amino acids. Unmatched junction bases numbered 8, after V lost 2 bases and J lost 1 base. Here the CDR3 DNA reads TGTGCCAGTAGTATATCACAGGGGTTGGGGGCCAAAAACATTCAGTACTTC. It yields the protein CASSISQGLGAKNIQYF.

The V and J genes are TRBV29-1 and TRBJ2-2; TRBD1 aligns across 7 bases. Trimming took 7 bases from V and 4 from J; bases not matched to a gene: 9. Germline V lookup: CDR1 SQVTM, CDR2 ANQGSEA. This CDR3 region has 14 residues. For the CDR3, the DNA is TGCAGCGGTGGACAGGAACCGAGCACCGGGGAGCTGTTTTTT. This codes for CSGGQEPSTGELFF.

The rearrangement joins TRBV11-3 to TRBJ2-1; TRBD2 matches at 7 bases. This CDR3 region has 15 residues. CDR1 is SGHNT and CDR2 is YENEEA in the germline V gene. Germline trimming cut 5 bases from V and 1 base from J; bases unmatched to any gene: 5. The CDR3 reads CASSQRGGSYNEQFF. CDR3 sequence (DNA): TGTGCCAGCAGCCAGCGCGGGGGATCCTACAATGAGCAGTTCTTC.

The rearrangement links TRBV10-3 to TRBJ1-2; D possibly corresponds to TRBD1 (5 bases). CDR3 size: 14 residues. In germline, CDR1 is ENHRY, CDR2 SYGVKD. Trimming took off 2 bases at V and 8 bases at J, with 15 bases between the two ends. CDR3: CAISEGGRVEGYTF. The CDR3, as DNA: TGTGCCATCAGTGAGGGGGGGAGAGTCGAAGGCTACACCTTC.

The chain recombines TRBV7-9 with TRBJ2-1; 14 positions match TRBD2. CDR3 length equals 18 residues. The V gene end was trimmed by 4 bases and the J gene end by 1 base; junction bases not matched to a gene: 6. The germline CDR1 and CDR2 sequences are SEHNR and FQNEAQ (reference sequence). CDR3 amino acids: CASSSTSGGAGSYNEQFF. In DNA form, the CDR3 reads TGTGCCAGCAGCTCGACTAGCGGGGGGGCCGGGTCCTACAATGAGCAGTTCTTC.

This chain uses TRBV5-6 with TRBJ2-7, with D uncertain. The V gene's germline CDR1 is SGHDT and CDR2 YYEEEE. V was cut by 0 bases and J by 5 bases, with 3 bases left in between. There are 11 residues in the CDR3. Here the CDR3 DNA reads TGTGCCAGCAGCTTGGGAGACGAGCAGTACTTC. Translated: CASSLGDEQYF.

This chain links TRBV18 with TRBJ2-7, with D hard to call. Trimming pared 2 bases from V and 2 bases from J, leaving 10 bases between. The CDR3 sequence is 14 residues long. Per germline, CDR1 KGHSH and CDR2 LQKENI. The CDR3 loop reads CASSPYQMTYEQYF. The DNA of the CDR3 is TGTGCCAGCTCACCATACCAGATGACCTACGAGCAGTACTTC. The variable domain in full, completed from reference TRBV18 and TRBJ2-7, reads NAGVMQNPRHLVRRRGQEARLRCSPMKGHSHVYWYRQLPEEGLKFMVYLQKENIIDESGMPKERFSAEFPKEGPSILRIQQVVRGDSAAYFCASSPYQMTYEQYFGPGTRLTVT.

The genes are TRBV2 and TRBJ1-5; D remains ambiguous. This CDR3 has 14 residues. In germline, CDR1 is SNHLY, CDR2 FYNNEI. Trimming removed 7 bases from V and 1 base from J, with 11 bases in between. CDR3 DNA sequence: TGTGCCAGCACAGGCCAGACGAGCAATCAGCCCCAGCATTTT. It yields the protein CASTGQTSNQPQHF.

This clone came up once. This rearrangement joins TRBV30 to TRBJ1-1; D perhaps matches TRBD1 (6 bases). The CDR3 contains 12 residues. V shed 5 bases and J shed 1 base, with 8 bases lying between them. Per germline, CDR1 GTSNPN and CDR2 SVGIG (reference sequence). This CDR3 is CAWHRENTEAFF. As DNA, the CDR3 is TGTGCCTGGCACAGGGAGAACACTGAAGCTTTCTTT. Based on the CDR3 plus reference TRBV30 and TRBJ1-1, the full variable domain is SQTIHQWPATLVQPVGSPLSLECTVEGTSNPNLYWYRQAAGRGLQLLFYSVGIGQISSEVPQNLSASRPQDRQFILSSKKLLLSDSGFYLCAWHRENTEAFFGQGTRLTVV.

This chain uses TRBV3-1 (or the pseudogene TRBV3-2) with TRBJ2-1; D is uncertain. The CDR3 is 14 residues long. The V gene lost 3 bases and the J gene lost 7 bases, with 13 bases spanning the gap. CDR1 LGHDT and CDR2 YNNKEL come from the germline V gene (reference sequence). The DNA for the CDR3 is TGTGCCAGCAGCCATGCACGGCCTGGGAATGAGCAGTTCTTC. Translated: CASSHARPGNEQFF.

The chain recombines TRBV10-3 with TRBJ2-5, with 10 bases matching TRBD2. The CDR3 sequence is 17 residues long. Germline CDR1 reads ENHRY; CDR2 reads SYGVKD. Losses at the gene ends were 3 bases for V and 6 bases for J; bases not matched to a gene: 13. The CDR3 nucleotides are TGTGCCATCAGTGATTCGGCTAGCGGGAGACAAGGGAAGACCCAGTACTTC. This sequence encodes CAISDSASGRQGKTQYF.

This chain connects TRBV3-1 (or the pseudogene TRBV3-2) to TRBJ1-2; D possibly corresponds to TRBD1 (5 bases). Trimming took off 7 bases at V and 7 bases at J, with 13 bases between the two ends. Per germline, CDR1 LGHDT and CDR2 YNNKEL (reference sequence). This CDR3 is built from 12 residues. The CDR3 DNA reads as TGTGCCAGCACCGAGCGGGGGTTTGGCTACACCTTC. Its protein product is CASTERGFGYTF.

The J gene is TRBJ2-5, the V gene TRBV12-5; D gene uncertain. The CDR3 contains 12 residues. Trimming left V 4 bases short and J 5 bases short, with 8 bases between. The germline V gene encodes CDR1 LGHNT and CDR2 FRNRAP. In DNA, the CDR3 is TGTGCTAGTGGTTCTGAAGGGGAGACCCAGTACTTC. Translated, it gives CASGSEGETQYF.

The rearrangement links TRBV19 to TRBJ2-5; D is unclear. Trimming cost V 6 bases and J 2 bases, with 16 bases left between them. Per germline, CDR1 LNHDA and CDR2 SQIVND (reference sequence). The CDR3 is 15 amino acids. The CDR3 loop reads CASSGSQTRQETQYF. In DNA form, the CDR3 reads TGTGCCAGTAGCGGAAGCCAGACGCGTCAAGAGACCCAGTACTTC.

The chain recombines TRBV5-1 with TRBJ2-2; D is perhaps TRBD2 (5 bases). CDR3 length: 15 residues. Germline V lookup: CDR1 SGHRS, CDR2 YFSETQ. V shed 0 bases and J shed 2 bases, with 8 bases lying between them. CDR3 residues: CASSLGGFNTGELFF. CDR3 DNA sequence: TGCGCCAGCAGCTTGGGAGGGTTTAACACCGGGGAGCTGTTTTTT.

This rearrangement joins TRBV4-1 to TRBJ1-5; no clear D gene. The CDR3 runs 18 residues. Germline V gene sequence: CDR1 MGHRA, CDR2 YSYEKL. With 0 bases removed from V and 2 bases from J, the gap between germline ends came to 17 bases. The CDR3 is CASSQEPRGRRGNQPQHF. CDR3 DNA sequence: TGCGCCAGCAGCCAAGAACCGCGTGGGAGGAGAGGCAATCAGCCCCAGCATTTT.

This clone was counted a single time. V and J are TRBV27 and TRBJ1-2; possibly TRBD1 for D (6 bases). Germline CDR1 is MNHEY and CDR2 is SMNVEV (reference sequence). This CDR3 is 12 amino acids long. V was cut by 7 bases and J by 6 bases, with 12 bases left in between. The CDR3 region is CASKQGINGYTF. CDR3 nucleotide sequence: TGTGCCAGCAAGCAGGGGATTAATGGCTACACCTTC.

The chain combines TRBV7-9 with TRBJ1-2; a possible D gene is TRBD1 (6 bases). The CDR3 has 12 amino acids. V lost 5 bases and J lost 7, with 11 bases in between. Germline loops: CDR1 SEHNR, CDR2 FQNEAQ (reference sequence). The CDR3 spells CASSAGQPGYTF. The CDR3 DNA sequence: TGTGCCAGCAGCGCCGGACAGCCTGGCTACACCTTC.

The chain joins TRBV7-8 to TRBJ1-2; 7 nucleotides agree with TRBD1. The V and J ends lost 6 bases and 1 base, in that order; junction bases with no gene match: 8. The CDR3 sequence is 15 residues long. Looked up from germline, CDR1 is SGHVS and CDR2 is FQNEAQ. The CDR3 DNA reads TGTGCCAGCAGGCCAATCAGGGGGGATAACTATGGCTACACCTTC. Translation: CASRPIRGDNYGYTF.

This chain joins TRBV6-5 and TRBJ2-5, with 8 bases aligning to TRBD2. Unmatched junction bases numbered 5, after V lost 7 bases and J lost 4 bases. There are 13 residues in the CDR3. Germline-derived CDR1 and CDR2 are MNHEY and SVGAGI. The chain's CDR3 is CASIGTRLETQYF. The CDR3 DNA reads as TGTGCCAGCATTGGGACTAGGTTAGAGACCCAGTACTTC.

This clone came up a few times. The rearrangement uses TRBV6-6 and TRBJ2-2; maybe TRBD2 (5 bases). The CDR3 has 18 amino acids. The V end lost 5 bases, the J end lost 1 base, and 20 bases lay between the germline ends. CDR1 MNHNY and CDR2 SVGAGI come from the germline V gene (reference sequence). Written as DNA, the CDR3 is TGTGCCAGCAGTCACGACGCGGGTCCGATAAGGAACACCGGGGAGCTGTTTTTT. Residues: CASSHDAGPIRNTGELFF.

The rearrangement joins TRBV2 to TRBJ2-3; TRBD2 matches 9 bases. Germline V gives CDR1 SNHLY, CDR2 FYNNEI. The CDR3 totals 15 residues. With V trimmed by 10 bases and J by 3 bases, 11 bases remained unmatched. CDR3 region: CANKLSGGSTDTQYF. The CDR3 bases are TGTGCCAACAAACTTAGCGGGGGATCTACAGATACGCAGTATTTT.

The gene calls are TRBV7-9 and TRBJ2-5; 9 positions match TRBD2. CDR3 length equals 11 residues. The germline V gene has CDR1 SEHNR and CDR2 FQNEAQ (reference sequence). The ends lost 5 bases at V and 9 bases at J; junction bases unmatched: 1. CDR3 nucleotide sequence: TGTGCCAGCAGCCGCGGGGGGGCCCAGTACTTC. Amino acids: CASSRGGAQYF.